This T cell receptor (beta chain) was identified in a study of blood T cell repertoires in COVID-19. The CDR3 is 16 residues long. Germline assignment: CDR1 MGHRA and CDR2 YSYEKL. The V gene end was trimmed by 3 bases and the J gene end by 3 bases; junction bases not matched to a gene: 8. Assay used: immunoSEQ multiplex PCR; TCRdb lists only in-frame clones, some missing. The sample lists 200,000 to 250,000 clones, under 90% occurring once. Sequencing used peripheral blood. The sequence was collected from a woman over 75 with acute or convalescent COVID-19. The chain combines TRBV4-1 with TRBJ1-5, with TRBD1 matching 7 bases. The DNA of the CDR3 is TGCGCCAGCAGCCAGGAGACCGGGACAGTCAATCAGCCCCAGCATTTT. It codes for CASSQETGTVNQPQHF.